This T cell receptor beta chain was documented in a study of T cells in Graves' hyperthyroidism and ophthalmopathy. Broader study findings: The model foresaw ophthalmopathy a median roughly 6.5 months prior to onset. Blood samples included most of the expanded thyroid clonotypes exceeding 0.001.

This CDR3 spans 14 amino acids. V gave up 2 bases and J gave up 3 bases; unmatched junction bases: 3. CDR1 is MGHRA and CDR2 is YSYEKL in the germline V gene. On the basis of clinical symptoms, serum thyroxine and TRAb, thyroid ultrasound and orbital computed tomography, diagnoses were made. The authors obtained PBMCs from more than 9.5 ml of fresh peripheral blood. Points on this clonotype: Its antigen is not identified.

Using RNA transcripts as the source, TCR beta CDR3 regions were amplified. A set of HTBI primers served as the primers for a first-round RT-PCR of the TCR CDR3. TCRdb independently ran MiXCR on the multiplex PCR reads; one entry per CDR3 protein. In the table there are 500,000 or so distinct CDR3 sequences, 17% of which are singletons. The specimen sequenced was blood. This TCR was sampled from a woman aged 18-29 years with Graves' ophthalmopathy. This chain uses TRBV4-1 with TRBJ2-5; 7 bases match TRBD1. The CDR3 coding sequence is TGCGCCAGCAGCCAAACAGGGGTGGAAGAGACCCAGTACTTC. Translated, it gives CASSQTGVEETQYF.